This TCR beta chain derives from a study of identical twins. The germline CDR1 and CDR2 sequences are SEHNR and FQNEAQ (reference sequence). J lost 4 bases, V lost 0 bases, and 8 bases had no gene match. This CDR3 region has 16 residues. TCRdb passed the 5' RACE reads through MiXCR, listing each CDR3 protein once. The sample includes about 720,000 distinct CDR3 sequences, about 20% seen only once; the top ten take about 12%. These sequences were also reported in another study, on T cells expressing NK-cell markers.

The chain joins TRBV7-9 to TRBJ2-5, with 7 nucleotides matching TRBD2. The clonotype originates from a woman younger than 35 in good health. Sequenced: PBMCs. The CDR3 sequence: CASSLAPSGDRETQYF. CDR3 in DNA: TGTGCCAGCAGCTTAGCCCCTAGCGGAGATCGAGAGACCCAGTACTTC.